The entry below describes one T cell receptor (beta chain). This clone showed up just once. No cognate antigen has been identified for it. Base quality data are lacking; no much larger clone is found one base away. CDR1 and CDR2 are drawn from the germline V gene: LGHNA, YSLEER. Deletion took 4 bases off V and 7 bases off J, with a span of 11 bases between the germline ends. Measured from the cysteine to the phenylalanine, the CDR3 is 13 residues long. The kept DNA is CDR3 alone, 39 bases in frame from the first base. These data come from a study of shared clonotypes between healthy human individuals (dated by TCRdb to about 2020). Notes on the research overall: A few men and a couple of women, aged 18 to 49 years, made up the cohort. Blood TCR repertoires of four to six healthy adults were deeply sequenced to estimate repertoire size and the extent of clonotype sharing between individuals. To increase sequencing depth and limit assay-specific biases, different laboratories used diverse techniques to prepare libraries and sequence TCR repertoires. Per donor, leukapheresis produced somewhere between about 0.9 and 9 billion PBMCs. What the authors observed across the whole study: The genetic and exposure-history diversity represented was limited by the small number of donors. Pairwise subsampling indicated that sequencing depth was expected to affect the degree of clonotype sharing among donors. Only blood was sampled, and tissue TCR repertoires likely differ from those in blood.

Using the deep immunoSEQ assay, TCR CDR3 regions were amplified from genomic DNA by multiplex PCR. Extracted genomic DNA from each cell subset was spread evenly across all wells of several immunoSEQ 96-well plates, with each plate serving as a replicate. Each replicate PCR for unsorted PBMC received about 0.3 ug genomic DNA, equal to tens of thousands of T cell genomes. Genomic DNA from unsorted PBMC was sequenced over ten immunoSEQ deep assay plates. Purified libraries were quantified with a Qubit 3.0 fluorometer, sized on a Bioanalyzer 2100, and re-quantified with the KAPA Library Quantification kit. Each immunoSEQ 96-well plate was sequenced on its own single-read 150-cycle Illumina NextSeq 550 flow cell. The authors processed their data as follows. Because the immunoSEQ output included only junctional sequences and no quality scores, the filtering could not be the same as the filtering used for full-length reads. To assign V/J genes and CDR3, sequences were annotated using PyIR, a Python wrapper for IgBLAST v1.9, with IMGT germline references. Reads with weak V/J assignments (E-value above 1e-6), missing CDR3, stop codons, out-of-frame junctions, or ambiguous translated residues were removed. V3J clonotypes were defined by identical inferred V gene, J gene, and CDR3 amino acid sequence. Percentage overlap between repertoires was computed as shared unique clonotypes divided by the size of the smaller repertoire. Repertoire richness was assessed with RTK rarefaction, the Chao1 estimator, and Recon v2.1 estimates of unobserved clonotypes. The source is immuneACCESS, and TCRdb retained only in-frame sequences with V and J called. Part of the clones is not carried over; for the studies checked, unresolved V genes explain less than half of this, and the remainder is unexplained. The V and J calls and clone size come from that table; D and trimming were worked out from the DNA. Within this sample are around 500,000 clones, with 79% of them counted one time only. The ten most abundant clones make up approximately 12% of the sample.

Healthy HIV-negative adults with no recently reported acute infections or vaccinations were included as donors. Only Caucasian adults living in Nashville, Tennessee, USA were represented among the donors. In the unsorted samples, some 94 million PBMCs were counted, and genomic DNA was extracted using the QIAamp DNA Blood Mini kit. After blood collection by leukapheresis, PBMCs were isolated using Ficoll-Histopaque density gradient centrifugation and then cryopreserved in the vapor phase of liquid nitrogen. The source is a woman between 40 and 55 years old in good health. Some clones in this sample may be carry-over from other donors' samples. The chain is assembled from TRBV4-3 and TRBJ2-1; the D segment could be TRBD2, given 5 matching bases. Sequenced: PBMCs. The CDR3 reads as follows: CASSPLLENEQFF. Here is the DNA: TGCGCCAGCAGCCCCCTACTAGAAAATGAGCAGTTCTTC.